Each of the 14 T cell receptor beta chains below was sequenced from the same sample in a study of shared clonotypes between healthy human individuals. The data were produced by immunoSEQ multiplex PCR, yet TCRdb's version contains in-frame clones alone and is incomplete. The repertoire holds 2 million to 2.5 million clones, 90% to 97% seen once, with roughly 0.13% in the top ten. Specimen: naive CD4+ T cells sorted from blood. Indicated subset: CD45RA+ positively selected. These receptors were taken from a man in his late teens or twenties in good health.

The chain recombines TRBV11-2 with TRBJ2-1, with a tentative D call TRBD1 (7 bases). In germline, CDR1 is SGHAT, CDR2 FQNNGV. V was trimmed by 3 bases and J by 4 bases, leaving 22 bases between them. The CDR3 loop spans 18 amino acids. Written as DNA, the CDR3 is TGTGCCAGCAGCTTTACGACCTCCAGGGGGAGGCGATACAATGAGCAGTTCTTC. Its protein is CASSFTTSRGRRYNEQFF.

V is TRBV18 and J is TRBJ2-1; perhaps TRBD2 as D (5 bases). Trimming took 4 bases from V and 7 from J, leaving 8 bases between them. Germline V gene data show CDR1 as KGHSH and CDR2 as LQKENI. CDR3 size: 12 residues. The DNA for the CDR3 is TGTGCCAGCTCACTAGAGCGGAATGAGCAGTTCTTC. Protein sequence: CASSLERNEQFF.

V and J are TRBV28 and TRBJ1-1, with 7 bases identical to TRBD1. Germline assignment: CDR1 MDHEN and CDR2 SYDVKM. The CDR3 runs to 16 residues. The V gene end was trimmed by 6 bases and the J gene end by 0 bases; junction bases not matched to a gene: 10. CDR3 DNA sequence: TGTGCCAGCAGCCAAACCCTGGGACAGATGAACACTGAAGCTTTCTTT. It specifies CASSQTLGQMNTEAFF.

The rearrangement uses TRBV27 and TRBJ1-4; D perhaps matches TRBD1 (6 bases). There are 14 residues in the CDR3. CDR1 MNHEY and CDR2 SMNVEV come from the germline V gene (reference sequence). Trimming shortened V by 6 bases and J by 6 bases, and 14 bases separated the two germline ends. The CDR3 is CASRRTVYDEKLFF. CDR3 DNA: TGTGCCAGCAGGAGGACAGTTTATGATGAAAAACTGTTTTTT.

The genes are TRBV7-9 and TRBJ2-7, with 7 bases fitting TRBD1. With V trimmed by 5 bases and J by 0 bases, 10 bases remained unmatched. The CDR3 spans 16 residues. Germline V CDR1 and CDR2: SEHNR, FQNEAQ (reference sequence). CDR3 DNA sequence: TGTGCCAGCAGCCCCGGTGACCGGGACAGCTCCTACGAGCAGTACTTC. Protein product: CASSPGDRDSSYEQYF.

Written as DNA, the CDR3 is TGTGCCAGCCGCCGAGCGGGAGAGGCCCTCGGTGAGCAGTTCTTC. Protein product: CASRRAGEALGEQFF. The rearrangement links TRBV6-5 to TRBJ2-1, with TRBD2 matching 8 bases. Trimming at V came to 8 bases and at J to 9 bases, leaving 15 bases not matched to a gene. The CDR3 loop spans 15 amino acids. Looked up from germline, CDR1 is MNHEY and CDR2 is SVGAGI.

About this clone: The same CDR3 arises from other DNA sequences in this sample as well. The rearrangement links TRBV6-5 to TRBJ1-2; TRBD1 matches 7 bases. From germline, CDR1 is MNHEY and CDR2 SVGAGI. CDR3 length equals 13 residues. Trimming removed 2 bases from V and 8 bases from J; junction bases left unmatched: 5. The DNA of the CDR3 is TGTGCCAGCAGTTACGACAGGGTGGGCGGCTACACCTTC. Amino acid sequence: CASSYDRVGGYTF.

The V call is TRBV25-1, the J call TRBJ2-7; D tentatively fits TRBD1 or TRBD2 (5 bases each). The CDR3 covers 15 residues. The V gene lost 2 bases and the J gene lost 0 bases, with 11 bases spanning the gap. Per the germline V gene, CDR1 is MGHDK and CDR2 is SYGVNS. The CDR3 spells CASSEPGTLSYEQYF. The CDR3 region has the DNA TGTGCCAGCAGTGAACCCGGGACGCTCTCCTACGAGCAGTACTTC.

This chain links TRBV28 with TRBJ1-5; 7 nucleotides match TRBD1. The CDR3 is 17 residues long. Germline lookup yields CDR1 MDHEN and CDR2 SYDVKM. Germline trimming cut 7 bases from V and 1 base from J; bases unmatched to any gene: 13. In DNA form, the CDR3 reads TGTGCCAGCAACCTGGCTCGGACAGGTCTGAGCAATCAGCCCCAGCATTTT. Residues: CASNLARTGLSNQPQHF.

This chain joins TRBV30 and TRBJ1-5, with a tentative D call TRBD1 (5 bases). The V end was cut by 3 bases, the J end by 6 bases, with 12 bases between. The CDR3 length is 13 residues. CDR1 GTSNPN and CDR2 SVGIG come from the germline V gene (reference sequence). The DNA for the CDR3 is TGTGCCTGGAGCAGGGACGGAGCTCAGCCCCAGCATTTT. It translates to CAWSRDGAQPQHF.

The V gene is TRBV29-1, the J gene TRBJ1-1; D remains ambiguous. The CDR3 contains 12 residues. V was cut by 3 bases and J by 5 bases, with 10 bases left in between. The V gene's germline CDR1 is SQVTM and CDR2 ANQGSEA. CDR3 nucleotide sequence: TGCAGCGTTGAGACACCGCCAACTGAAGCTTTCTTT. Amino acids: CSVETPPTEAFF.

V gene TRBV11-3 combines with J gene TRBJ2-7, with D perhaps TRBD1 or TRBD2 (5 bases each). The germline V gene has CDR1 SGHNT and CDR2 YENEEA. The CDR3 loop spans 14 amino acids. Deletions cut 3 bases from V and 5 bases from J, with 14 bases between. CDR3 sequence reads: CASSLGRESHEQYF. DNA for the CDR3: TGTGCCAGCAGCTTGGGCAGGGAGTCCCACGAGCAGTACTTC.

This chain links TRBV5-4 with TRBJ1-1; tentatively, D is TRBD1 (5 bases). Germline assignment: CDR1 SGHNT and CDR2 YYREEE (reference sequence). This CDR3 is 14 amino acids long. The V and J ends lost 1 base and 5 bases respectively, with 12 bases between them. The CDR3 loop is CASSLPGLETEAFF. In DNA form, the CDR3 reads TGTGCCAGCAGCTTGCCAGGGCTCGAGACTGAAGCTTTCTTT.

This chain joins TRBV7-8 and TRBJ2-2; D might be TRBD1 (5 bases). Trimming took 8 bases from V and 2 from J, leaving 12 bases between them. CDR1 and CDR2 from the germline V gene are SGHVS and FQNEAQ. There are 14 residues in the CDR3. The CDR3 loop reads CASPSTENTGELFF. CDR3 DNA sequence: TGTGCCAGCCCCTCGACAGAAAACACCGGGGAGCTGTTTTTT. Supplemented by reference TRBV7-8 and TRBJ2-2, the full variable domain reads GAGVSQSPRYKVAKRGQDVALRCDPISGHVSLFWYQQALGQGPEFLTYFQNEAQLDKSGLPSDRFFAERPEGSVSTLKIQRTQQEDSAVYLCASPSTENTGELFFGEGSRLTVL.